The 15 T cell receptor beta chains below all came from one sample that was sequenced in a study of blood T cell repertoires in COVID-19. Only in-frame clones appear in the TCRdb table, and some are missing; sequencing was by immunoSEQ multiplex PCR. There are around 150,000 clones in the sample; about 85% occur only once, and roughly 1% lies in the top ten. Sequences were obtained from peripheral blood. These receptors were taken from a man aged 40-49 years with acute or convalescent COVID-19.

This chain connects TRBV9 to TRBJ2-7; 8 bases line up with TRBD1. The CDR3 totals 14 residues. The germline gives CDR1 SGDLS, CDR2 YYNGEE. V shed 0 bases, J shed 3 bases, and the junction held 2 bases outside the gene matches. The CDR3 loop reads CASSVGDRGYEQYF. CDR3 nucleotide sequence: TGTGCCAGCAGCGTAGGAGACAGGGGCTACGAGCAGTACTTC.

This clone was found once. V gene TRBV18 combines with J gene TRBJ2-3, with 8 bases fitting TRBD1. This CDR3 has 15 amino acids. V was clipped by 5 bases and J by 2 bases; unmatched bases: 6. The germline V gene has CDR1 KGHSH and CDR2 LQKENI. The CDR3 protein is CASSDRGHVTDTQYF. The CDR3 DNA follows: TGTGCCAGCTCAGACAGGGGCCATGTCACAGATACGCAGTATTTT.

CDR3 protein: CASSAAGEGTEAFF. CDR3 in DNA: TGCGCCAGCAGCGCCGCAGGGGAGGGCACTGAAGCTTTCTTT. The chain recombines TRBV5-1 with TRBJ1-1; D is possibly TRBD1 (6 bases). Germline values: CDR1 SGHRS, CDR2 YFSETQ. Trimming pared 4 bases from V and 4 bases from J, leaving 14 bases between. This CDR3 contains 14 residues.

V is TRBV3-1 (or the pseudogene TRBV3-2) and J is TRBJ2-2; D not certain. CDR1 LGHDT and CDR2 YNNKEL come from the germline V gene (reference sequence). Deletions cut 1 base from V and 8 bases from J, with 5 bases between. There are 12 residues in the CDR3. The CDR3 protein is CASSQGQGELFF. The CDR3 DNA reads TGTGCCAGCAGCCAAGGTCAGGGGGAGCTGTTTTTT.

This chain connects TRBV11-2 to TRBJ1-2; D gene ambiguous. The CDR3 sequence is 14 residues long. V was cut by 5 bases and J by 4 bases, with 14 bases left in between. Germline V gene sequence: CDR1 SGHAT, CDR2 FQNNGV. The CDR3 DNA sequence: TGTGCCAGCAGCCCCGCCACTCCCGGCTATGGCTACACCTTC. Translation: CASSPATPGYGYTF.

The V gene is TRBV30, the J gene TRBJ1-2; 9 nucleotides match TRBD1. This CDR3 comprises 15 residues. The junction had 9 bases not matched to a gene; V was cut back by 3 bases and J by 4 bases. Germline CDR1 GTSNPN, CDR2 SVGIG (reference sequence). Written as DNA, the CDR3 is TGTGCCTGGAGAGAGAGGGACAGGGATGTCTATGGCTACACCTTC. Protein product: CAWRERDRDVYGYTF.

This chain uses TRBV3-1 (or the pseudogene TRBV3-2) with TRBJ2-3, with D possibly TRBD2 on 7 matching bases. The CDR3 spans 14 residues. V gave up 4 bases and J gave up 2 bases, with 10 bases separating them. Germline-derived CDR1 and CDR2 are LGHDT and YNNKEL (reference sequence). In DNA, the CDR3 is TGTGCCAGCAGCCGGCGGGGGCCCACAGATACGCAGTATTTT. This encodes CASSRRGPTDTQYF.

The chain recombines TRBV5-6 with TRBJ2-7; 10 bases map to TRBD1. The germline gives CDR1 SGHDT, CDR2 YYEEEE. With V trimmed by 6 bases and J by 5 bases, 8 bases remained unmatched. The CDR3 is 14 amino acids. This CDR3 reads CASTETGGKDEQYF. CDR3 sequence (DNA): TGTGCCAGCACCGAGACAGGGGGCAAGGACGAGCAGTACTTC.

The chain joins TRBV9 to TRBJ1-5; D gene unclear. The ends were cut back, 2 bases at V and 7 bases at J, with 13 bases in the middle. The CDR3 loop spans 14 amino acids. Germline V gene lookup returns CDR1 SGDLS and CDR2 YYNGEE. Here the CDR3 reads CASSVSSGRQPQHF. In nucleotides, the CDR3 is TGTGCCAGCAGCGTGAGTAGTGGGAGACAGCCCCAGCATTTT.

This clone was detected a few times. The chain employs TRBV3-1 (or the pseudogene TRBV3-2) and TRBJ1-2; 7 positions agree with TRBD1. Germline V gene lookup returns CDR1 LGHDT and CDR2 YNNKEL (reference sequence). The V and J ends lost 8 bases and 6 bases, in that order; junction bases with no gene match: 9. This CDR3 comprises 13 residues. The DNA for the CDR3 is TGTGCCAGCTGCAGGGGGACCGGGGATGGCTACACCTTC. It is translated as CASCRGTGDGYTF.

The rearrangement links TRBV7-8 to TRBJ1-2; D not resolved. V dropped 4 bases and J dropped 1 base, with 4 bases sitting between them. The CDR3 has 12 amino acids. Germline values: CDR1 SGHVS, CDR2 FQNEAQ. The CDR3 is CASSSRNYGYTF. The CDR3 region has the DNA TGTGCCAGCAGCTCCCGTAACTATGGCTACACCTTC.

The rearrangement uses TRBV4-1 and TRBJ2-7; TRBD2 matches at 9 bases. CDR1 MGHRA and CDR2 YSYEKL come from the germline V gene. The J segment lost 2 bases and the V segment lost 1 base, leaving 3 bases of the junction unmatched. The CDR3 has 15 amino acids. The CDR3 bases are TGCGCCAGCAGCCAAGGACTAGCGGTCACCTACGAGCAGTACTTC. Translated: CASSQGLAVTYEQYF.

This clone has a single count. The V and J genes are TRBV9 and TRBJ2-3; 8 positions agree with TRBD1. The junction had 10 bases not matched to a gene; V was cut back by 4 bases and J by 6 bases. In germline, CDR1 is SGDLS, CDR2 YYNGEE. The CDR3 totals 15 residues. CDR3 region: CASSYGQGGSDTQYF. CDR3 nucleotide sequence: TGTGCCAGCAGCTACGGACAGGGAGGTAGCGATACGCAGTATTTT.

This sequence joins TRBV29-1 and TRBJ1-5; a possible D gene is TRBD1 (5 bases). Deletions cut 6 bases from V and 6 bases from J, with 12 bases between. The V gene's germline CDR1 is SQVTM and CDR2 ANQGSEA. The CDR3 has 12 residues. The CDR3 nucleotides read TGCAGCGTGGCGGAGGGGACTCAGCCCCAGCATTTT. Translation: CSVAEGTQPQHF. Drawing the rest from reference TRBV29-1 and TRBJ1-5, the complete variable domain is SAVISQKPSRDICQRGTSLTIQCQVDSQVTMMFWYRQQPGQSLTLIATANQGSEATYESGFVIDKFPISRPNLTFSTLTVSNMSPEDSSIYLCSVAEGTQPQHFGDGTRLSIL.

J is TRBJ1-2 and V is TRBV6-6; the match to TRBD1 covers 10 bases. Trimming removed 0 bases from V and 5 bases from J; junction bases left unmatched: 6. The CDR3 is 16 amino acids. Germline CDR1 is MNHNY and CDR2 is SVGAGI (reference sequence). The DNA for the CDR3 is TGTGCCAGCAGTTACTCGAGGGACAGGGGTTCTTATGGCTACACCTTC. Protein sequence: CASSYSRDRGSYGYTF.